This T cell receptor beta chain comes out of a study of blood T cell repertoires in COVID-19. Study-wide background: Sites in the United States, Italy and Spain provided acute and convalescent COVID-19 samples. In each case, the material was cDNA or gDNA derived from T cells, B-cell-depleted T cells, or PBMCs.

Under the authors' procedure: Cell counts per sample came from amplifying reference gene primers. Assay: immunoSEQ multiplex PCR; the TCRdb copy retains only in-frame clones and omits some. V, J and clone size are taken as reported in that table, and D and trimming were inferred from the DNA itself. Of 200,000 to 300,000 clones listed, roughly 88% are singletons. The V segment lost 3 bases and the J segment 4 bases; nucleotides outside the gene matches: 2. CDR3 length: 15 amino acids. From germline, CDR1 is KGHSH and CDR2 LQKENI. V gene TRBV18 combines with J gene TRBJ1-5; 11 nucleotides match TRBD1. The source is a human donor in a cohort sampled during active COVID-19. Sequencing was carried out using peripheral blood. The CDR3 sequence is CASSPGQGANQPQHF. The CDR3 nucleotides are TGTGCCAGCTCACCCGGACAGGGGGCAAATCAGCCCCAGCATTTT.